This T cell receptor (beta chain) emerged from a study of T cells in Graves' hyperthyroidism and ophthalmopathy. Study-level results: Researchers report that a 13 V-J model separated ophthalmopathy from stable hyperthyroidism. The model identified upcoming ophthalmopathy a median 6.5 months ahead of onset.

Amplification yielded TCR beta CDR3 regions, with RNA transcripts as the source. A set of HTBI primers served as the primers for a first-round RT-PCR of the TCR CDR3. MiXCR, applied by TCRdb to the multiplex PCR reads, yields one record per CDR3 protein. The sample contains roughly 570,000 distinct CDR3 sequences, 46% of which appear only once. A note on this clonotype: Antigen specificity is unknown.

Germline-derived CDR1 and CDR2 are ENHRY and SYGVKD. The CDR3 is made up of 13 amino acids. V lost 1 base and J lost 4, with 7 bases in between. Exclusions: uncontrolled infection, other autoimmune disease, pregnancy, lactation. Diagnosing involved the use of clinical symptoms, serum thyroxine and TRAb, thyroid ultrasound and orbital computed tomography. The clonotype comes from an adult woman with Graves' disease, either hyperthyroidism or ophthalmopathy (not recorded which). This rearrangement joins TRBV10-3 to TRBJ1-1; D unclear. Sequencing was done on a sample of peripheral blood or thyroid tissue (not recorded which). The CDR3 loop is CAISEWEFTEAFF. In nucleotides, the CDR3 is TGTGCCATCAGTGAGTGGGAGTTCACTGAAGCTTTCTTT.